Reported below is one TCR beta chain. This sample is drawn from a study of tumor-infiltrating lymphocytes in oesophageal squamous cell carcinoma. The CDR3 sequence is 14 residues long. Trimming pared 6 bases from V and 1 base from J, leaving 12 bases between. In germline, CDR1 is MNHEY, CDR2 SVGEGT. TCRdb re-called the PCR reads with MiXCR, one entry per CDR3 protein. The sample records fewer than 20,000 distinct CDR3 sequences, about 51% being singletons. The J gene is TRBJ2-5, the V gene TRBV6-2 or TRBV6-3, with D possibly matching TRBD2 (6 bases). Sequenced input: normal esophageal tissue next to the tumor. The TCR sequence derives from a female donor with esophageal squamous cell carcinoma. CDR3 amino acids: CASSPTRGQETQYF. For the CDR3, the DNA is TGTGCCAGCAGCCCGACTAGGGGCCAAGAGACCCAGTACTTC.